Below are 8 T cell receptor beta chains sequenced from a single sample in a study of long-term antiretroviral therapy in people with HIV. Researchers ran immunoSEQ v3.0 at survey level. Profiled with immunoSEQ multiplex PCR; TCRdb holds only in-frame clones, not every one. The data contain over 25,000 clones, over 70% of them seen just once; the ten biggest clones take up approximately 9.9%. The specimen comprised unsorted PBMCs, sampled 2.8 years after starting antiretroviral therapy. These receptors originate from a man aged 30-40 years with HIV.

The gene calls are TRBV2 and TRBJ2-1; TRBD2 matches at 11 bases. Germline V gene data show CDR1 as SNHLY and CDR2 as FYNNEI. The V gene end was trimmed by 8 bases and the J gene end by 4 bases; junction bases not matched to a gene: 10. The CDR3 is 16 residues long. CDR3 region: CASSPRGLAEYNEQFF. The CDR3 nucleotides are TGTGCCAGCTCCCCCAGGGGACTAGCGGAATACAATGAGCAGTTCTTC.

This rearrangement joins TRBV6-6 to TRBJ1-5; no clear D. Between the trimmed V and J ends, which lost 2 bases and 4 bases, there was a span of 6 bases. Germline assignment: CDR1 MNHNY and CDR2 SVGAGI (reference sequence). The CDR3 has 13 residues. The CDR3 nucleotides read TGTGCCAGCAGTTACAATGGAAATCAGCCCCAGCATTTT. Amino acids: CASSYNGNQPQHF.

This rearrangement joins TRBV7-9 to TRBJ2-3; 9 nucleotides agree with TRBD1. This CDR3 region has 16 residues. The germline V gene encodes CDR1 SEHNR and CDR2 FQNEAQ (reference sequence). V lost 1 base to trimming and J lost 2 bases; unmatched junction nucleotides: 4. The CDR3 sequence: CASSLGDRDHTDTQYF. CDR3 nucleotides: TGTGCCAGCAGCTTAGGGGACAGGGATCACACAGATACGCAGTATTTT.

The chain couples TRBV27 to TRBJ2-1; D may be TRBD2 (7 bases). Trimming removed 3 bases at V and 2 bases at J, with 11 bases between. The germline V gene has CDR1 MNHEY and CDR2 SMNVEV (reference sequence). The CDR3 extends over 15 amino acids. DNA for the CDR3: TGTGCCAGCAGTTTGGGAGGGGGAACCTACAATGAGCAGTTCTTC. This encodes CASSLGGGTYNEQFF.

The J gene is TRBJ2-3, the V gene TRBV27; D is uncertain. V lost 4 bases and J 1 base, leaving 3 bases between the germline ends. The CDR3 length is 12 residues. Germline CDR1 reads MNHEY; CDR2 reads SMNVEV (reference sequence). CDR3 protein: CASSSGTDTQYF. In DNA form, the CDR3 reads TGTGCCAGCAGTTCTGGCACAGATACGCAGTATTTT.

This clone was seen a handful of times. V is TRBV4-1 and J is TRBJ2-4, with 8 bases that match TRBD2. Germline values: CDR1 MGHRA, CDR2 YSYEKL. V gave up 0 bases and J gave up 6 bases; unmatched junction bases: 1. The CDR3 loop spans 14 amino acids. CDR3 coding DNA: TGCGCCAGCAGCCAAGATACTAGCGGAAACATTCAGTACTTC. It yields the protein CASSQDTSGNIQYF.

The rearrangement uses TRBV5-5 and TRBJ1-2; possibly TRBD1 for D (6 bases). V was pared by 4 bases and J by 3 bases, with 16 bases between. The CDR3 runs 15 residues. The germline V gene encodes CDR1 SGHKS and CDR2 YYEKEE (reference sequence). CDR3 coding DNA: TGTGCCAGCAGCCGGAGCGCAACAGGGCACTATGGCTACACCTTC. This translates into CASSRSATGHYGYTF.

The sample holds one count of this clone. The chain links TRBV2 to TRBJ2-5, with D perhaps TRBD2 (5 bases). The J call may not be correct, given that the DNA end is closer to TRBJ2-7. Germline loops: CDR1 SNHLY, CDR2 FYNNEI. CDR3 length: 14 amino acids. The CDR3 region has the DNA TGTGCCAGCAACCCCAACGGGGAGTACTACGAGCAGTACTTC. Amino acids: CASNPNGEYYEQYF.